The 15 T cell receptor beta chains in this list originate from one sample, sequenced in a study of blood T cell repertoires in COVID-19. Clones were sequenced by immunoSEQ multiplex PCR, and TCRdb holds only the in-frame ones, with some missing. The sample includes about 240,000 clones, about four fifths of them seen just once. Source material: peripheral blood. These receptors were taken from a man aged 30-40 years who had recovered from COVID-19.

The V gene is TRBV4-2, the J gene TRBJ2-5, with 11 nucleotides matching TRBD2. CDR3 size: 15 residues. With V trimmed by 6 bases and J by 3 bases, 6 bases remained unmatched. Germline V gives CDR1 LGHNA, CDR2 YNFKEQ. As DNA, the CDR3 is TGTGCCAGCAGGCTTAGCGGGGGGGCCGAAGAGACCCAGTACTTC. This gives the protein CASRLSGGAEETQYF.

CDR3 coding DNA: TGTGCCAGCACGGGGGGCGATGAGCAGTTCTTC. As protein: CASTGGDEQFF. The J gene is TRBJ2-1, the V gene TRBV28; D possibly corresponds to TRBD2 (7 bases). V lost 7 bases and J lost 8, with 9 bases in between. CDR3 length: 11 residues. Per the germline V gene, CDR1 is MDHEN and CDR2 is SYDVKM.

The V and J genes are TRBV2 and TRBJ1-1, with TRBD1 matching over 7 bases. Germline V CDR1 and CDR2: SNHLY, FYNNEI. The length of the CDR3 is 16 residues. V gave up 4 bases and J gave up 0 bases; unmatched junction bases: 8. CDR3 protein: CASSGTRQGMNTEAFF. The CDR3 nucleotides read TGTGCCAGCAGTGGAACGCGACAGGGTATGAACACTGAAGCTTTCTTT.

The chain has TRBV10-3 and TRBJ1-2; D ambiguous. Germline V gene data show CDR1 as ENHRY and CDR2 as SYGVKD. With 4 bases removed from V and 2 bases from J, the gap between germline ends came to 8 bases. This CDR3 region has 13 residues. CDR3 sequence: CAISVGGNYGYTF. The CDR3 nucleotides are TGTGCCATCAGTGTCGGAGGGAACTATGGCTACACCTTC.

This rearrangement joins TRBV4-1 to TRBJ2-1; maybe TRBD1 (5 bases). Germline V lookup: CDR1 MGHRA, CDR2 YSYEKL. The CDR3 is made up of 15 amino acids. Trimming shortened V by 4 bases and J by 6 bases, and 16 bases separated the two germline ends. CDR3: CASSRQTVSTNEQFF. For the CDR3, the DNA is TGCGCCAGCAGCCGCCAGACAGTTAGCACCAATGAGCAGTTCTTC.

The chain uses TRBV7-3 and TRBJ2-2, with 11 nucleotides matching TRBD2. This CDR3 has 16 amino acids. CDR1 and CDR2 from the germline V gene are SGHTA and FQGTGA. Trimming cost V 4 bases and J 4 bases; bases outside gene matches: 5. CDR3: CASSSLAGGPTGELFF. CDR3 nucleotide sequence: TGTGCCAGCAGCTCCTTAGCGGGGGGGCCCACCGGGGAGCTGTTTTTT. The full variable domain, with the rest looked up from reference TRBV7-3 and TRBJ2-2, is GAGVSQTPSNKVTEKGKYVELRCDPISGHTALYWYRQSLGQGPEFLIYFQGTGAADDSGLPNDRFFAVRPEGSVSTLKIQRTERGDSAVYLCASSSLAGGPTGELFFGEGSRLTVL.

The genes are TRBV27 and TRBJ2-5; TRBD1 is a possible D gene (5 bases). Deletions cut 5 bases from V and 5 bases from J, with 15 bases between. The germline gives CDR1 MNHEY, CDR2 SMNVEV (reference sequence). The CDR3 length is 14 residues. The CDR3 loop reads CASSAYQGRETQYF. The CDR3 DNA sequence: TGTGCCAGCAGTGCATACCAGGGAAGGGAGACCCAGTACTTC.

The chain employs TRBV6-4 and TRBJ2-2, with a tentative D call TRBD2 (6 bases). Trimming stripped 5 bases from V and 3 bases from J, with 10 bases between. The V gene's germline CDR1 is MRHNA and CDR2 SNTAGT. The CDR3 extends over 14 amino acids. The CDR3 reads CASSPRGDTGELFF. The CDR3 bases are TGTGCCAGCAGTCCGCGGGGTGACACCGGGGAGCTGTTTTTT.

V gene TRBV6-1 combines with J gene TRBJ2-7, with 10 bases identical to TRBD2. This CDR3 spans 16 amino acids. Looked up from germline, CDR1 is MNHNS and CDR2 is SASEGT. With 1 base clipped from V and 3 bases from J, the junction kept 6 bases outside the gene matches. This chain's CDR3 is CASSEVASGGYYEQYV. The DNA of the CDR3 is TGTGCCAGCAGTGAAGTAGCTAGCGGGGGTTACTACGAGCAGTACGTC.

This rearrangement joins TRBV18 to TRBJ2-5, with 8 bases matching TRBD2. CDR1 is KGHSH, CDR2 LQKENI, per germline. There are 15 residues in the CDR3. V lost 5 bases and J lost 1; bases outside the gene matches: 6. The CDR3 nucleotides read TGTGCCAGCTCATCAACAGCGGGGGTCCAAGAGACCCAGTACTTC. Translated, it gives CASSSTAGVQETQYF.

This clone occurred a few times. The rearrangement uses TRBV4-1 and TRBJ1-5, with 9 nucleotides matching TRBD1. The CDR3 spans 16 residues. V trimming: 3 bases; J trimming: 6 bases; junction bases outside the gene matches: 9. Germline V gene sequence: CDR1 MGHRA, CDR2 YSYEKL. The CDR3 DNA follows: TGCGCCAGCAGCCATGGACAGGGGCGGAGAGGTCAGCCCCAGCATTTT. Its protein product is CASSHGQGRRGQPQHF.

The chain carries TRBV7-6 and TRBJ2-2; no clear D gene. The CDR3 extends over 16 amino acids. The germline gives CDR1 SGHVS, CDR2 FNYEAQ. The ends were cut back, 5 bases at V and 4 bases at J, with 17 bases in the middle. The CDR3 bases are TGTGCCAGCAGCCCGCTGGCGGCAGTGACCACCGGGGAGCTGTTTTTT. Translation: CASSPLAAVTTGELFF.

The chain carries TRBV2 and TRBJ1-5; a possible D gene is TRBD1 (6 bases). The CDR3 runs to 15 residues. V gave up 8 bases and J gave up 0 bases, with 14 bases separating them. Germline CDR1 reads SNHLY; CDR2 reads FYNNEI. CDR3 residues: CASGRGGGSNQPQHF. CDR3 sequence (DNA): TGTGCCAGCGGTAGGGGAGGGGGTAGCAATCAGCCCCAGCATTTT.

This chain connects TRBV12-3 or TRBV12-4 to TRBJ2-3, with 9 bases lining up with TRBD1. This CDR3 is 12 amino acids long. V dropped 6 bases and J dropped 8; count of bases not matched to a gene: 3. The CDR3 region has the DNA TGTGCCAGCAGCCCGGACAGGGGTACGCAGTATTTT. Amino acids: CASSPDRGTQYF.

CDR3 region: CASSQGLAGFDTQYF. In DNA, the CDR3 is TGTGCCAGCAGTCAGGGACTAGCGGGGTTTGATACGCAGTATTTT. The J gene is TRBJ2-3, the V gene TRBV28; 13 positions agree with TRBD2. V dropped 5 bases and J dropped 6; count of bases not matched to a gene: 5. CDR1 and CDR2 from the germline V gene are MDHEN and SYDVKM. This CDR3 contains 15 residues. Drawing the rest from reference TRBV28 and TRBJ2-3, the complete variable domain is DVKVTQSSRYLVKRTGEKVFLECVQDMDHENMFWYRQDPGLGLRLIYFSYDVKMKEKGDIPEGYSVSREKKERFSLILESASTNQTSMYLCASSQGLAGFDTQYFGPGTRLTVL.